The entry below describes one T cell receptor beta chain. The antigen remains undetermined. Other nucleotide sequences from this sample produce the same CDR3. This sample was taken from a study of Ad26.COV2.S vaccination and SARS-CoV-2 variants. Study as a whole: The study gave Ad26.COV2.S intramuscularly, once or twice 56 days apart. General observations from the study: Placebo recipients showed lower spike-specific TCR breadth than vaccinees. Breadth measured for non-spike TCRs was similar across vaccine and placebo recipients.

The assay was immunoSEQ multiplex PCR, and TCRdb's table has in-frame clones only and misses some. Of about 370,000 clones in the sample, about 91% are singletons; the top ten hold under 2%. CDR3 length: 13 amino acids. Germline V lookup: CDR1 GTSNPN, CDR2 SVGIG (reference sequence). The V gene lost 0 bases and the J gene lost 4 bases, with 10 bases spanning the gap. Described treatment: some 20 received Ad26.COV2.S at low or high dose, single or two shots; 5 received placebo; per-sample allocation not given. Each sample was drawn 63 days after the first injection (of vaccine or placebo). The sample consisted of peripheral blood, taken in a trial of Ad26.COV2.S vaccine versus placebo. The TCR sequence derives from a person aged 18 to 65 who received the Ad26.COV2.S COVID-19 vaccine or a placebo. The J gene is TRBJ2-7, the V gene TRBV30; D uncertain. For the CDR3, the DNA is TGTGCCTGGAGTGTACCAGGCGGATACGAGCAGTACTTC. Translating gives CAWSVPGGYEQYF. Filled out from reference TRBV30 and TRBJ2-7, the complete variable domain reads SQTIHQWPATLVQPVGSPLSLECTVEGTSNPNLYWYRQAAGRGLQLLFYSVGIGQISSEVPQNLSASRPQDRQFILSSKKLLLSDSGFYLCAWSVPGGYEQYFGPGTRLTVT.